This T cell receptor beta chain was recorded in a study of blood T cell repertoires in COVID-19. Study-level background: Italy, Spain and the United States were the sources of the convalescent and acute COVID-19 samples.

Assay: immunoSEQ multiplex PCR; the TCRdb copy retains only in-frame clones and omits some. The data show some 21,000 clones, with 90% to 95% seen just once and approximately 4% held by the top ten. Germline V CDR1 and CDR2: MNHEY, SMNVEV (reference sequence). The CDR3 loop spans 16 amino acids. V was shortened by 6 bases and J by 6 bases, with 20 bases between the two germline ends. This chain connects TRBV27 to TRBJ2-2; D possibly corresponds to TRBD2 (5 bases). The specimen was peripheral blood. This clonotype was obtained from a woman aged 45 to 65 with active COVID-19. Written as DNA, the CDR3 is TGTGCCAGCAGCCGTCTTGTTGGGAGTGGGGCCGGGGAGCTGTTTTTT. Its translation is CASSRLVGSGAGELFF.